Below are 8 T cell receptor beta chains sequenced from a single sample in a study of CD8 T cells in Susac syndrome. With random hexamers, roughly 0.45 to 1 ug RNA was reverse transcribed. MiXCR, applied by TCRdb to the immunoSEQ multiplex PCR reads, yields one record per CDR3 protein. Among about 76,000 distinct CDR3 sequences listed, approximately 93% were seen once. Sequencing input: CD8+ T cells from PBMCs. Receptor source: a human donor with Susac syndrome.

This chain connects TRBV13 to TRBJ2-2; D unclear. Trimming stripped 1 base from V and 0 bases from J, with 12 bases between. This CDR3 is built from 17 residues. The germline V gene has CDR1 PRHDT and CDR2 FYEKMQ (reference sequence). CDR3 coding DNA: TGTGCCAGCAGCTTAGTACTTACAGTGCCGAACACCGGGGAGCTGTTTTTT. Its translation is CASSLVLTVPNTGELFF.

This clonotype appeared a single time. J is TRBJ1-2 and V is TRBV2; D is unresolved. The V gene's germline CDR1 is SNHLY and CDR2 FYNNEI. Trimming took off 6 bases at V and 2 bases at J, with 13 bases between the two ends. The CDR3 loop spans 14 amino acids. DNA for the CDR3: TGTGCCAGCAGATTGGGCGGCGGAAACTATGGCTACACCTTC. Its translation is CASRLGGGNYGYTF.

The chain is built from TRBV5-4 and TRBJ1-2; a weak D match, TRBD1 (5 bases). Between the trimmed V and J ends, which lost 4 bases and 8 bases, there was a span of 15 bases. In germline, CDR1 is SGHNT, CDR2 YYREEE (reference sequence). This CDR3 is 13 amino acids long. Here the CDR3 DNA reads TGTGCCAGCAGCCCGTCGCAGGGAGGGGGCTACACCTTC. It translates to CASSPSQGGGYTF.

This chain uses TRBV18 with TRBJ1-2; D unresolved. CDR1 and CDR2 (germline): KGHSH, LQKENI. Trimming shortened V by 2 bases and J by 0 bases, and 10 bases separated the two germline ends. This CDR3 is 15 amino acids long. CDR3 protein: CASSPDRFTNYGYTF. CDR3 coding DNA: TGTGCCAGCTCACCAGATCGGTTTACTAACTATGGCTACACCTTC.

The chain employs TRBV7-2 and TRBJ2-7; a possible D gene is TRBD2 (5 bases). The CDR3 is 12 amino acids. V lost 5 bases and J 7 bases, leaving 12 bases between the germline ends. The germline CDR1 and CDR2 sequences are SGHTA and FQGNSA. The CDR3 DNA follows: TGTGCCAGCAGCCCCGGAGGTCGGGAGCAGTACTTC. This translates into CASSPGGREQYF.

This chain links TRBV7-8 with TRBJ2-3, with no clear D. V shed 4 bases and J shed 6 bases, with 11 bases lying between them. CDR1 is SGHVS and CDR2 is FQNEAQ in the germline V gene. The CDR3 runs 13 residues. The CDR3 region has the DNA TGTGCCAGCAGCTGGGGATACGGTGATACGCAGTATTTT. This sequence encodes CASSWGYGDTQYF. Full variable domain (remainder filled in from reference TRBV7-8 and TRBJ2-3): GAGVSQSPRYKVAKRGQDVALRCDPISGHVSLFWYQQALGQGPEFLTYFQNEAQLDKSGLPSDRFFAERPEGSVSTLKIQRTQQEDSAVYLCASSWGYGDTQYFGPGTRLTVL.

V and J are TRBV2 and TRBJ1-1, with D unclear. This CDR3 has 11 residues. Per germline, CDR1 SNHLY and CDR2 FYNNEI. V dropped 3 bases and J dropped 10 bases, with 9 bases sitting between them. CDR3: CASSDNIIAFF. CDR3 DNA: TGTGCCAGCAGTGATAACATTATAGCTTTCTTT.

The chain links TRBV5-1 to TRBJ2-6; TRBD1 or TRBD2 may be the D gene (5 bases each). Germline CDR1 and CDR2: SGHRS and YFSETQ. The CDR3 consists of 18 residues. The ends were cut back, 6 bases at V and 1 base at J, with 20 bases in the middle. CDR3 sequence (DNA): TGCGCCAGCACCAACCGGGACGGACCATTGTCTGGGGCCAACGTCCTGACTTTC. Translating it yields CASTNRDGPLSGANVLTF.